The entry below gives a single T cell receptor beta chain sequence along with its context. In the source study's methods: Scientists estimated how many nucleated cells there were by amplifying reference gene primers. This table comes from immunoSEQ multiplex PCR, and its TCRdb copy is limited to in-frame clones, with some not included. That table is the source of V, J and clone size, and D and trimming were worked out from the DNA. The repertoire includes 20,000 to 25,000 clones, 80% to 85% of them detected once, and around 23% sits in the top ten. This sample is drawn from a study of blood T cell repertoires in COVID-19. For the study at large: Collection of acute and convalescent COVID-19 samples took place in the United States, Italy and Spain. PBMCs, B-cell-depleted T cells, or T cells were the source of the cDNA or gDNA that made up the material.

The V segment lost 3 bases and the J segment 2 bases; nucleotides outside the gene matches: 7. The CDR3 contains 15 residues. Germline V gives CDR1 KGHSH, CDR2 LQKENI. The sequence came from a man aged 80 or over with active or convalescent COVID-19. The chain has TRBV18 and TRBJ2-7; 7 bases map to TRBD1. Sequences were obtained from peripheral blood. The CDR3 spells CASSPGTATPYEQYF. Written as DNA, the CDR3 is TGTGCCAGCTCACCGGGGACAGCTACCCCCTACGAGCAGTACTTC.